The entry below describes one TCR beta chain. Assay: immunoSEQ multiplex PCR; the TCRdb copy retains only in-frame clones and omits some. This sample yields 35,000 to 45,000 clones, of which 70% to 90% are seen a single time; around 3.4% belongs to the top ten. The sample originates from a study of OX40 agonist ivuxolimab in advanced cancers. The germline V gene encodes CDR1 LNHDA and CDR2 SQIVND (reference sequence). There are 16 residues in the CDR3. The germline V and J ends were trimmed by 5 bases and 1 base, with 17 bases remaining between them. This clonotype originated in an adult with an advanced solid tumor such as melanoma, head and neck, liver or kidney cancer. The chain carries TRBV19 and TRBJ1-1; D is possibly TRBD1 (5 bases). Sequenced material: CD4+ or CD8+ T cells sorted from blood, taken in a trial of the OX40 agonist ivuxolimab. DNA for the CDR3: TGTGCCAGTAGTGACCGGGACCGAGGGTGGAACACTGAAGCTTTCTTT. Protein sequence: CASSDRDRGWNTEAFF.